A selection of T cell receptor beta chains follows, all from one sample in a study of control samples from healthy donors and cancer patients. The method was immunoSEQ multiplex PCR; TCRdb's version includes in-frame clones alone and lacks a portion of them. The table includes roughly 90,000 clones, roughly four fifths detected once. Sequenced: blood. These receptors all come from a woman aged 55-69 years in good health. Both conserved end residues are part of each CDR3. Each record gives: J gene, D gene, clone size, V gene, CDR3 DNA, CDR3 protein. The D gene is left open where the match is weak. A row's size may be missing; if present it is once, few, many or a size class.

>TRBJ1-6|-|-|TRBV11-2
TGTGCCAGCAGCCCTAATCTAAATAATTCACCCCTCCACTTT
CASSPNLNNSPLHF
>TRBJ1-1|TRBD1|-|TRBV28
TGTGCCAGTTGGGACAGGGGGCGAACTGAAGCTTTCTTT
CASWDRGRTEAFF
>TRBJ2-7|-|once|TRBV18
TGTGCCAGCTCACCAAGAGAAACCTACGAGCAGTACTTC
CASSPRETYEQYF
>TRBJ2-4|TRBD2|-|TRBV6-2/TRBV6-3
TGTGCCAGCAGTTTCCGACTAGCGGGGGGAGAACTAGCCAAAAACATTCAGTACTTC
CASSFRLAGGELAKNIQYF
>TRBJ2-1|-|-|TRBV7-5
TGTGCCAGAAGCGCGCTCGGACTAGCGGGATTATGCATTGAGCAGTTCTTC
CARSALGLAGLCIEQFF
>TRBJ2-1|TRBD2|-|TRBV3-1/TRBV3-2
TGTGCCAGCAGCCAAGATCGGGGGGGTCGGTACAATGAGCAGTTCTTC
CASSQDRGGRYNEQFF
>TRBJ2-2|TRBD2|-|TRBV18
TGTGCCAGCTCACCTCGGACTAGCGGAAACGTAAACACCGGGGAGCTGTTTTTT
CASSPRTSGNVNTGELFF
>TRBJ1-5|TRBD1|-|TRBV14
TGTGCCAGCAGCCCGAGACAGGGGGAGGTAAATACCAATCAGCCCCAGCATTTT
CASSPRQGEVNTNQPQHF
>TRBJ2-5|TRBD2|-|TRBV5-1
TGCGCCAGCAGCTTGGATCCTAGTAGCGGGGTTGGGACCCAGTACTTC
CASSLDPSSGVGTQYF
>TRBJ2-3|TRBD2|-|TRBV14
TGTGCCAGCAGCCCCATCGGGACTAGCGGGAGTAGAGATACGCAGTATTTT
CASSPIGTSGSRDTQYF
>TRBJ2-3|-|-|TRBV4-1
TGCGCCAGCAGCCAAGCCCCGCTGGGTAGCGGAAGCACAGATACGCAGTATTTT
CASSQAPLGSGSTDTQYF
>TRBJ1-5|-|once|TRBV3-1/TRBV3-2
TGTGCCAGCAGTGCGGAACCCACCAATGGGCCCCAGCATTTT
CASSAEPTNGPQHF
>TRBJ2-1|TRBD2|-|TRBV6-5
TGTGCCAGCAGTTACTCGAAGCTAGCGGGAGTCCAGTTCTTC
CASSYSKLAGVQFF
>TRBJ1-6|TRBD1|-|TRBV6-4
TGTGCCAGCAGTGCCGGGACAGGGTTTAATTCACCCCTCCACTTT
CASSAGTGFNSPLHF
>TRBJ2-3|TRBD2|-|TRBV7-6
TGTGCCAGCAGCCCGGGGCGGACTAGCGCACCAAGGAGCACAGATACGCAGTATTTT
CASSPGRTSAPRSTDTQYF
>TRBJ2-2|TRBD2|-|TRBV2
TGTGCCAGCAGTGAATACGGGGGGATAGCCGGGGAGCTGTTTTTT
CASSEYGGIAGELFF
>TRBJ2-7|TRBD2|-|TRBV4-1
TGCGCCAGCAGCCAAGCGCCGACTAGCGGGGTCTCCTACGAGCAGTACTTC
CASSQAPTSGVSYEQYF
>TRBJ2-1|TRBD2|-|TRBV25-1
TGTGCCAGCAGTGGACTAGCGACCAACAATGAGCAGTTCTTC
CASSGLATNNEQFF
>TRBJ1-5|-|-|TRBV4-1
TGCGCCAGCAGCCAAAACCCTTCGGACCGCCGTGGGGCCCAGCATTTT
CASSQNPSDRRGAQHF
>TRBJ1-5|-|-|TRBV18
TGTGCCAGCTCACCTGACAGCCTTCAGCCCCAGCATTTT
CASSPDSLQPQHF
>TRBJ2-1|TRBD1|-|TRBV2
TGTGCCAGCAGTAGGCTCGGACAGGGGGTCAATGAGCAGTTCTTC
CASSRLGQGVNEQFF
>TRBJ2-5|-|-|TRBV28
TGTGCCAGCAGTTCTCAAGAGACCCAGTACTTC
CASSSQETQYF
>TRBJ1-3|-|-|TRBV6-5
TGTGCCAGCATCCTACGGGGGGGTGGAAACACCATATATTTT
CASILRGGGNTIYF
>TRBJ1-2|TRBD1|-|TRBV28
TGTGCCAGCAATGTTATAGGTGGCAGGGGGCGAGGCTACACCTTC
CASNVIGGRGRGYTF
>TRBJ2-1|TRBD2|-|TRBV19
TGTGCCACCCTAGGACTAGCGGGAGGCGCCTACAATGAGCAGTTCTTC
CATLGLAGGAYNEQFF
>TRBJ2-1|-|-|TRBV6-5
TGTGCCAGCAGTTACTCGGCGGGATGGGAGCAGTTCTTC
CASSYSAGWEQFF
>TRBJ2-2|TRBD1|few|TRBV19
TGTGCCAGTCGCCTCGAGGGGGCGCGAACCGGGGAGCTGTTTTTT
CASRLEGARTGELFF
>TRBJ2-4|TRBD2|once|TRBV11-3
TGTGCCAGCAGCTTAGGGGGACTAGCGGGAGGAGGCAAAAACATTCAGTACTTC
CASSLGGLAGGGKNIQYF
>TRBJ1-4|TRBD1|-|TRBV6-5
TGTGCCAGCAGGGCACAGGGGTTGGATGAAAAACTGTTTTTT
CASRAQGLDEKLFF
>TRBJ2-3|-|-|TRBV4-1
TGCGCCAGCAGCCGAGACCCCGGGGACGGGACAGATACGCAGTATTTT
CASSRDPGDGTDTQYF
>TRBJ2-2|-|-|TRBV6-1
TGTGCCAGCAGTGAAAACCAACAGCTAAACACCGGGGAGCTGTTTTTT
CASSENQQLNTGELFF
>TRBJ2-5|-|-|TRBV2
TGTGCCAGCAGTGAAAGGGGGGGCCCTGGCCAGACCCAGTACTTC
CASSERGGPGQTQYF
>TRBJ2-6|-|few|TRBV28
TGTGCCAGCCAATCTGGGGCCAACGTCCTGACTTTC
CASQSGANVLTF
>TRBJ2-7|TRBD1|-|TRBV2
TGTGCCAGCAGCAACCGGGACAGGGGGGCCTACGAGCAGTACTTC
CASSNRDRGAYEQYF
>TRBJ1-5|TRBD1|-|TRBV19
TGTGCCAGTAGTACCGGACAGGGTTATAGCAATCAGCCCCAGCATTTT
CASSTGQGYSNQPQHF